This TCR beta chain is drawn from a study of cytomegalovirus exposure and HLA in healthy donors (dated by TCRdb to about 2017). Background for the entire study: A later analysis indicated that the 95 to 150 validation repertoires were generated on the platform also employed for the 650 to 850 repertoires of the first cohort. In addition to the first cohort of roughly 670 subjects, a separate validation cohort of 120 different subjects was used. The study aimed to test whether signatures of past pathogen exposure could be identified by cataloging public T cell receptors. The study combined high-throughput TCR immunosequencing, statistical association of individual TCRs with disease status, and machine learning to predict cytomegalovirus infection status.

Comment on this clone: What antigen it recognizes has not been identified. Base-call qualities are not available, and no considerably larger clone is one nucleotide away.

To prepare the library, the immunoSEQ multiplex PCR assay was applied. Per the source publication's procedure: A statistical classification framework was built to diagnose cytomegalovirus status from the catalog of TCR beta chain sequences. This immuneACCESS table, as held by TCRdb, lists in-frame sequences with V and J called but not all clones. Of the missing ones, under half trace to an unresolved V gene in checked studies; the others have no known cause. The V and J calls and clone size were taken over from that table, and D and trimming were inferred from the DNA. This sample holds around 70,000 clones; approximately 91% were observed only once. The top ten clonotypes cover about 3% of the sample. General study outcomes and caveats: The authors suggested that the approach could potentially be generalized to other disease states and immunological phenotypes. The study gave a list of under 200 TCR beta chains associated with cytomegalovirus. All 120 or so repertoires were used to score co-occurrence in the validation cohort in a later analysis, because that analysis had no HLA typing for the cohort. In both the original and validation cohorts, the classifier was reported to diagnose cytomegalovirus status with high specificity and sensitivity. Most TCR sequences were observed very rarely across donors, whereas some public TCRs were present in many individuals. A later analysis found that TCRs clustered in the first cohort also tended to co-occur in the 130 or so validation repertoires, with approximately 94% of cluster scores above 0. In vitro tests confirmed that a few of the cytomegalovirus-associated TCR beta chains recognize cytomegalovirus antigens.

The donors were included in the validation cohort of roughly 120 subjects, a group kept apart from the approximately 700-subject first cohort. Sequencing was done on a sample of PBMCs. This sequence originates from a man in his late teens or twenties in good health and CMV-seronegative.

The DNA sequence reads TGTGCCAGCAGCTTAGCGGGACAGGGGGCGAGAGGGGCCAACGTCCTGACTTTC. This yields the protein CASSLAGQGARGANVLTF. Recombination joined TRBV5-5 with TRBJ2-6, with TRBD1 identical over 12 junction bases. V and J are trimmed by 2 bases and 4 bases, and the gene matches miss 7 bases of the junction. From the cysteine through the phenylalanine, the CDR3 covers 18 amino acids. Only the CDR3 DNA stays, 54 bases, in frame from base 1. Reading the germline V gene (reference sequence) gives CDR1 SGHKS and CDR2 YYEKEE.